These T cell receptor beta chains were read from a single sample in a study of neurological immune-mediated disorders. In TCRdb, the 5' RACE reads were re-called with MiXCR into one record per CDR3 protein. The table has 100,000 or so distinct CDR3 sequences, approximately 13% seen once. Sequences were obtained from PBMCs. The receptor set was obtained from a female donor with HTLV-1-associated myelopathy (HAM/TSP). Each CDR3 is given with its conserved first and last residue. The D gene is left open where the match is weak. The size of a clone is reported for some rows only, either as once, few or many, or as a class for expanded clones.

TRBV28	TRBD2	many	TRBJ2-7	TGTGCCAGCAGTGCCGCTAGCGGGGGGTTTTACGAGCAGTACTTC	CASSAASGGFYEQYF
TRBV5-6	-	many	TRBJ1-1	TGTGCCAGCAGCTTGCGAGTGATGAACACTGAAGCTTTCTTT	CASSLRVMNTEAFF
TRBV29-1	-	many	TRBJ2-7	TGCAGCGTTGCCCCCATTAGCTCCTACGAGCAGTACTTC	CSVAPISSYEQYF
TRBV20-1	-	many	TRBJ2-7	TGCAGTGCTAGAGCGGCGACTCCCGGTACGGGGCAGTACTTC	CSARAATPGTGQYF
TRBV5-1	-	many	TRBJ2-7	TGCGCCAGCAGCCAAGACTTCTACGAGCAGTACTTC	CASSQDFYEQYF
TRBV6-5	TRBD2	many	TRBJ2-1	TGTGCCAGCCTTAGCGGGGGGGCCTCCTACAATGAGCAGTTCTTC	CASLSGGASYNEQFF
TRBV18	-	many	TRBJ2-6	TGTGCCAGCTCACCAACGACCGCGGGGGGGGCCAACGTCCTGACTTTC	CASSPTTAGGANVLTF
TRBV18	-	many	TRBJ1-1	TGTGCCAGCTCACCGACGGGCAGGGGACCGACTGAAGCTTTCTTT	CASSPTGRGPTEAFF
TRBV5-1	TRBD2	many	TRBJ2-3	TGCGCCAGCAGGCCCTCCTTAGCGGGGGTAAGCACAGATACGCAGTATTTT	CASRPSLAGVSTDTQYF
TRBV7-9	-	many	TRBJ2-5	TGTGCCAGCACCGCTCAAAGGACGGAATCTTTCGAGACCCAGTACTTC	CASTAQRTESFETQYF
TRBV7-2	-	few	TRBJ2-3	TGTGCCAGCAGCTATAGTCGGCGGGCCTTTTCAGATACGCAGTATTTT	CASSYSRRAFSDTQYF
TRBV7-2	-	many	TRBJ2-2	TGTGCCAGCAGCTTAAGGACTGCGAACACCGGGGAGCTGTTTTTT	CASSLRTANTGELFF
TRBV10-3	TRBD1	many	TRBJ1-6	TGTGCCATTCAGGGGGCGCGGTCACCCCTCCACTTT	CAIQGARSPLHF
TRBV2	-	-	TRBJ1-5	TGTGCCAGCAGTGAAGGGGCAGGGAATGGTTTCAATCAGCCCCAGCATTTT	CASSEGAGNGFNQPQHF
TRBV29-1	-	many	TRBJ2-1	TGCAGCGTCAGGGTACGGATCAACTACAATGAGCAGTTCTTC	CSVRVRINYNEQFF
TRBV10-3	TRBD2	-	TRBJ2-3	TGTGCCATCGGGATCCTTAGCGGGAGATTGGCTGATACGCAGTATTTT	CAIGILSGRLADTQYF
TRBV5-1	-	many	TRBJ1-4	TGCGCCAGCAGCCCACTGGATGCAACTAATGAAAAACTGTTTTTT	CASSPLDATNEKLFF
TRBV2	-	-	TRBJ2-7	TGTGCCAGCAGTAGGAGAGGGCCAACACAACGCGAGCAGTACTTC	CASSRRGPTQREQYF
TRBV12-3/TRBV12-4	-	many	TRBJ1-5	TGTGCCAGCAGTTTAATGGCTGGGCAGCCCCAGCATTTT	CASSLMAGQPQHF
TRBV14	TRBD1	many	TRBJ1-4	TGTGCCAGCAGCTTGACAGGGGGTCACGAAAAACTGTTTTTT	CASSLTGGHEKLFF
TRBV9	-	many	TRBJ1-3	TGTGCCAGCAGCGTAAGATCTGGAAACACCATATATTTT	CASSVRSGNTIYF
TRBV3-1	TRBD1	many	TRBJ2-7	TGTGCCAGCAGCCGCCGGGACAGGGGTTACGAGCAGTACTTC	CASSRRDRGYEQYF
TRBV18	-	many	TRBJ2-5	TGTGCCAGCTCACCACGCCCGGGGGCTTCCCAAGAGACCCAGTACTTC	CASSPRPGASQETQYF
TRBV5-6	TRBD2	-	TRBJ2-3	TGTGCCAGCAGCACGGGACTAGCGGGGGGGACAGATACGCAGTATTTT	CASSTGLAGGTDTQYF
TRBV20-1	TRBD1	-	TRBJ1-2	TGCAGTGCTAAAAGGACAGGGGATGGCTACACCTTC	CSAKRTGDGYTF
TRBV25-1	-	many	TRBJ1-2	TGTGCCAGCAGTGAGGGGAATGGCTACACCTTC	CASSEGNGYTF
TRBV28	TRBD1	many	TRBJ1-5	TGTGCCAGCAGTTCCGACAGGGGAAGGAGCAATCAGCCCCAGCATTTT	CASSSDRGRSNQPQHF
TRBV14	-	many	TRBJ2-6	TGTGCCAGCAGCCAAGTTCTAAGGAACTCTGGGGCCAACGTCCTGACTTTC	CASSQVLRNSGANVLTF
TRBV9	TRBD2	few	TRBJ2-3	TGTGCCAGCAGCGTGGGGGGGTCAGATACGCAGTATTTT	CASSVGGSDTQYF
TRBV24-1	TRBD2	many	TRBJ2-1	TGTGCCACCAGTGGCCGGACTAGCGGGACCTCCTACAATGAGCAGTTCTTC	CATSGRTSGTSYNEQFF
TRBV11-1	TRBD1	many	TRBJ1-4	TGTGCCAGCAGCGCAACAGGGGGCAGTGAAAAACTGTTTTTT	CASSATGGSEKLFF
TRBV3-1	TRBD2	many	TRBJ2-7	TGTGCCAGCAGCCAGGGACTAGCGGGGTCCTACGAGCAGTACTTC	CASSQGLAGSYEQYF
TRBV20-1	-	many	TRBJ2-3	TGCAGTGCTAGGTTCCTTCGGGGGGCCGGAGCAGATACGCAGTATTTT	CSARFLRGAGADTQYF
TRBV7-2	-	many	TRBJ2-7	TGTGCCAGCAGCTTAGGGTTTCGGGGGAGCTACGAGCAGTACTTC	CASSLGFRGSYEQYF
TRBV5-1	-	-	TRBJ2-1	TGCGCCAGCAGAGAATCAGGGGCTCTCTACAATGAGCAGTTCTTC	CASRESGALYNEQFF
TRBV12-3/TRBV12-4	TRBD1	many	TRBJ1-5	TGTGCCAGCAGTGTTACAGGGGGCTATCAGCCCCAGCATTTT	CASSVTGGYQPQHF
TRBV7-9	TRBD2	many	TRBJ2-7	TGTGCCAGCAGCCCCCGGACTAGCGGGGGTTTCGAGCAGTACTTC	CASSPRTSGGFEQYF
TRBV5-1	TRBD1	once	TRBJ2-7	TGCGCCAGCAGCTCAGACGGGACAGGGGGCTCCGAGCAGTACTTC	CASSSDGTGGSEQYF
TRBV5-1	-	many	TRBJ2-7	TGCGCCAGCAGCTTTGCGCCAGGGGCCTACGAGCAGTACTTC	CASSFAPGAYEQYF
TRBV5-1	TRBD1	many	TRBJ2-1	TGCGCCAGCAGCCGCGAAGGGGACAGGGCTTACAATGAGCAGTTCTTC	CASSREGDRAYNEQFF
TRBV4-2	-	many	TRBJ2-4	TGTGCCAGCAGCCAAGAAGAGAATAAAAACATTCAGTACTTC	CASSQEENKNIQYF
TRBV27	TRBD2	-	TRBJ2-3	TGTGCCAGCAGTCAACACCTAGGACAAGCGGGGTCTAGCACAGATACGCAGTATTTT	CASSQHLGQAGSSTDTQYF
TRBV11-2	TRBD2	once	TRBJ2-2	TGTGCCAGCAGCTTAGGACTAGCGGGGGGCGCGAACACCGGGGAGCTGTTTTTT	CASSLGLAGGANTGELFF
TRBV2	TRBD1	many	TRBJ2-2	TGTGCCAGCGGGGGACAGGGTCGGCTCGGGGAGCTGTTTTTT	CASGGQGRLGELFF
TRBV2	-	-	TRBJ1-2	TGTGCCAGCAGAGACGGAGAATATGGCTACACCTTC	CASRDGEYGYTF
TRBV6-6	-	many	TRBJ2-7	TGTGCCAGCAGAGAGGGACCGGGACTGACATACGAGCAGTACTTC	CASREGPGLTYEQYF
TRBV9	-	few	TRBJ2-1	TGTGCCAGCAGCGTAGTTTTCACCTACAATGAGCAGTTCTTC	CASSVVFTYNEQFF
TRBV20-1	-	many	TRBJ2-5	TGCAGTGCTGGCGGGCCACCCGAAGAGACCCAGTACTTC	CSAGGPPEETQYF
TRBV5-1	-	many	TRBJ2-7	TGCGCCAGCAGAGGTACAGGACCCTACGAGCAGTACTTC	CASRGTGPYEQYF
TRBV5-1	TRBD2	-	TRBJ2-5	TGCGCCAGCAGCCGCAATAGCGGGGGCCCTCAAGAGACCCAGTACTTC	CASSRNSGGPQETQYF
TRBV7-9	TRBD2	many	TRBJ2-3	TGTGCCAGCAGCGGGACTAGCGGAGGTGGAGATACGCAGTATTTT	CASSGTSGGGDTQYF
TRBV7-2	TRBD1	many	TRBJ2-1	TGTGCCAGCAGCAACCCGGGACAGGGGTTAATCTTC	CASSNPGQGLIF
TRBV5-1	TRBD1	medium-sized	TRBJ2-1	TGCGCCAGCAGCTTGGTTCCTAGACAGGGGAATGAGCAGTTCTTC	CASSLVPRQGNEQFF
TRBV5-1	-	many	TRBJ2-3	TGCGCCAGCAGTTTTGGGTTGCTCACAGATACGCAGTATTTT	CASSFGLLTDTQYF